Listed here are 4 T cell receptor beta chains from one sample, sequenced in a study of T cell therapy after organ transplantation. Measured with immunoSEQ multiplex PCR; TCRdb has only the in-frame clones, and not every one. The table shows around 50,000 clones, with over 90% occurring only once. No antigen has been identified for these receptors. This specimen consisted of CD8+ T cells from blood, obtained before autologous CMV-specific T cell therapy. The receptors were gathered from a human patient who had received a solid organ transplant and had CMV disease.

CDR3 in amino acids: CASSQRSPGDEQYF. The DNA for the CDR3 is TGTGCCAGCAGCCAGAGGTCGCCCGGAGACGAGCAGTACTTC. V usage is TRBV7-6 and J usage is TRBJ2-7, with D hard to call. This CDR3 is built from 14 residues. Trimming removed 5 bases at V and 5 bases at J, with 16 bases between. The germline V gene has CDR1 SGHVS and CDR2 FNYEAQ. The variable domain in full, with the rest retrieved from reference TRBV7-6 and TRBJ2-7, is GAGVSQSPRYKVTKRGQDVALRCDPISGHVSLYWYRQALGQGPEFLTYFNYEAQQDKSGLPNDRFSAERPEGSISTLTIQRTEQRDSAMYRCASSQRSPGDEQYFGPGTRLTVT.

With regard to this clone: Other DNA sequences from this sample encode an identical CDR3 as well. The chain combines TRBV23-1 with TRBJ1-1; D is unresolved. TRBV23-1 is labeled an ORF, and its function is uncertain. The CDR3 covers 15 residues. Trimming took off 6 bases at V and 0 bases at J, with 14 bases between the two ends. Here the CDR3 reads CASSHKDGLNTEAFF. The CDR3 DNA sequence: TGCGCCAGCAGCCACAAGGACGGTCTGAACACTGAAGCTTTCTTT.

A note on this clone: Other DNA sequences from this sample encode an identical CDR3 as well. The chain is built from TRBV30 and TRBJ1-4; D unclear. Germline CDR1 and CDR2: GTSNPN and SVGIG (reference sequence). The CDR3 length is 15 residues. With 0 bases removed from V and 0 bases from J, the gap between germline ends came to 8 bases. The CDR3 region is CAWSVLRTTNEKLFF. In DNA form, the CDR3 reads TGTGCCTGGAGTGTATTGCGGACAACTAATGAAAAACTGTTTTTT.

The chain couples TRBV7-6 to TRBJ2-5, with 11 bases identical to TRBD1. CDR1 and CDR2 from the germline V gene are SGHVS and FNYEAQ. V trimming: 5 bases; J trimming: 5 bases; junction bases outside the gene matches: 7. The CDR3 length is 15 residues. Here the CDR3 reads CASSHRDRGSETQYF. For the CDR3, the DNA is TGTGCCAGCAGCCACCGGGACAGGGGGAGCGAGACCCAGTACTTC.